Described below is a single T cell receptor (beta chain) sequence and its context. Its target antigen remains unknown. Per-base qualities were not stored, and no clone one base away is much larger. As encoded in the germline V gene, CDR1 is LGHNA while CDR2 is YSLEER. The CDR3 goes from the cysteine to the phenylalanine over 13 residues. Only CDR3 DNA is held: 39 bases, read in frame from base 1. V is shortened by 0 bases, J by 8 bases, and the region joining them spans 8 bases. These data come from a study of post-analysis software for immune sequencing data (dated by TCRdb to the mid-2010s). Regarding the study in general: The recorded disease courses included relapsing-remitting, secondary progressive and progressive-relapsing multiple sclerosis, and some patients had no subtype annotation. A subset of samples was prepared in parallel using single-end sample barcoding, then pooled and co-amplified after Illumina adapter ligation. Patient repertoires were compared against over ten previously published healthy control repertoires from donors aged roughly 6 to 26 years.

The full study reports these points: The control group was slightly older than the multiple sclerosis patient group. Patients showed significantly higher frequencies than controls for five TRBV segments, among them TRBV5-6, TRBV5-1 and TRBV20-1. When samples were clustered directly using the F measure, samples prepared in the same batch co-clustered strongly, which prompted a batch-effect correction. Compared with controls, multiple sclerosis patients had significantly lower normalized Chao1 diversity, a finding suggesting substantial peripheral T-cell clonal expansion.

The method behind the library was PCR. The reads were generated on an Illumina HiSeq 2500. To reduce PCR and sequencing biases, unique molecular identifiers were built into the TCR beta cDNA libraries. Some 500,000 cDNA molecules were obtained per 1 to 10 million input T cells, so each molecule approximated one T cell. Patient libraries were prepared and sequenced with the same protocol used for the earlier healthy control dataset. Within a given batch, samples were prepared together, multiplexed and sequenced on the same HiSeq lane. As for the original processing: Raw barcoded reads were processed with MIGEC, discarding single-read molecular identifier groups before consensus assembly and CDR3 extraction. VDJtools was used for post-analysis of the clonotype tables, with diversity normalized by down-sampling every dataset to the smallest sample size. Repertoire overlap clustering matched CDR3 amino acid but not nucleotide sequences to correct batch-related cross-sample contamination. Using fastp at Q25 and MiXCR, TCRdb reprocessed the public reads and kept productive beta chains. When rows share a CDR3 protein, they turn into one entry using the most common DNA and genes. These V and J calls are TCRdb output, not the study's own analysis. The sample includes around 700,000 distinct CDR3 sequences, with 59% observed a single time. The ten top clones hold about 11% of the sample.

To demonstrate the VDJtools post-analysis software, the study profiled TCR beta repertoires from the peripheral blood of around 13 young patients with multiple sclerosis. The multiple sclerosis patients were children and adolescents between roughly 6 and 17 years of age. The sample taken for sequencing was blood. The chain links TRBV4-3 with TRBJ2-1; the D gene identity is not certain. The sequence came from a girl aged 2 to 9 with multiple sclerosis. The CDR3 region reads CASSQDSAYEQFF. Here is the DNA: TGCGCCAGCAGCCAAGACTCCGCCTATGAGCAGTTCTTC.